Listed below are T cell receptor beta chains from one sample, sequenced in a study of T-cell reconstitution after alpha-beta-depleted transplantation in children. TCRdb used MiXCR to reprocess the PCR reads, holding one entry per CDR3 protein. The repertoire has hundreds of thousands of distinct CDR3 sequences, 23% of them found once; the top ten carry 13% to 15%. The sample in question was PBMCs, mostly from graft donor cells, obtained 360 days after TCRalphabeta/CD19-depleted stem cell transplant. These TCRs come from a boy younger than two who had a stem cell transplant for acute myeloid leukemia, so the T cells may come from the graft donor. Both conserved end residues are part of each CDR3. Each record gives: D gene, J gene, V gene, clone size, CDR3 protein, CDR3 DNA. D genes are given only for firm matches. The listing skips clone size in some rows; elsewhere it reads once, few, many or a size class.

TRBD1,TRBJ1-1,TRBV5-1,.,CASNLSGQTMNTEAFF,TGCGCCAGCAACTTATCGGGACAGACCATGAACACTGAAGCTTTCTTT
.,TRBJ2-3,TRBV12-3/TRBV12-4,few,CASSPVSGTDTQYF,TGTGCCAGCAGTCCCGTATCCGGGACAGATACGCAGTATTTT
.,TRBJ1-6,TRBV7-2,few,CASSPTSSYNSPLHF,TGTGCCAGCTCCCCCACGAGCTCCTATAATTCACCCCTCCACTTT
.,TRBJ2-2,TRBV5-1,.,CASSPGWENTGELFF,TGCGCCAGCAGTCCAGGTTGGGAGAACACCGGGGAGCTGTTTTTT
.,TRBJ1-1,TRBV12-3/TRBV12-4,.,CASTVQRVGTEAFF,TGTGCCAGCACCGTACAGAGGGTGGGCACTGAAGCTTTCTTT
TRBD1,TRBJ1-2,TRBV19,few,CASSTAGTGERLYGYTF,TGTGCCAGTAGTACCGCCGGGACAGGGGAAAGGCTCTATGGCTACACCTTC
.,TRBJ1-1,TRBV4-3,once,CASSDIRRGQVEAFF,TGCGCCAGCAGCGATATTCGTCGGGGGCAGGTTGAAGCTTTCTTT
TRBD1,TRBJ2-7,TRBV12-3/TRBV12-4,.,CASSFRQGRPYEQYF,TGTGCCAGCAGTTTCAGACAGGGGAGACCCTACGAGCAGTACTTC
.,TRBJ2-2,TRBV18,.,CASSPIGAGELFF,TGTGCCAGCTCACCAATCGGGGCCGGGGAGCTGTTTTTT
TRBD1,TRBJ2-2,TRBV27,.,CASSLFGQGMNTGELFF,TGTGCCAGCAGTTTATTCGGACAGGGAATGAACACCGGGGAGCTGTTTTTT
.,TRBJ2-1,TRBV6-5,many,CASSYSHSGPPSEQFF,TGTGCCAGCAGTTACTCCCATAGCGGACCGCCTTCTGAGCAGTTCTTC